A selection of T cell receptor beta chains follows, all from one sample in a study of shared clonotypes between healthy human individuals. The method was immunoSEQ multiplex PCR; TCRdb's version includes in-frame clones alone and lacks a portion of them. This table has 170,000 or so clones, approximately 70% appearing once. The source material was memory CD4+ T cells sorted from blood. The receptors come from a young man in good health. Both conserved end residues are trimmed from each CDR3. Fields, in order: V gene, J gene, CDR3 protein.

v_gene: TRBV15
j_gene: TRBJ2-5
CDR3aa: ATSRDGDRKETQY

v_gene: TRBV5-4
j_gene: TRBJ1-3
CDR3aa: ASSPSVVASTIY

v_gene: TRBV5-1
j_gene: TRBJ1-5
CDR3aa: ASSPGTREQPQH

v_gene: TRBV5-5
j_gene: TRBJ2-7
CDR3aa: ASSSTSGFSYEQY

v_gene: TRBV30
j_gene: TRBJ2-1
CDR3aa: AWRRLAGGSSYNEQF

v_gene: TRBV30
j_gene: TRBJ2-1
CDR3aa: LKWNEQF

v_gene: TRBV27
j_gene: TRBJ2-5
CDR3aa: ASSFDVNRGQETQY

v_gene: TRBV7-2
j_gene: TRBJ2-5
CDR3aa: ASSFEGAETQY

v_gene: TRBV15
j_gene: TRBJ2-1
CDR3aa: ATSVSGLLDGDEQF

v_gene: TRBV30
j_gene: TRBJ2-7
CDR3aa: AWRVTGGPGSYEQY

v_gene: TRBV7-9
j_gene: TRBJ1-2
CDR3aa: ASSLLNYGYT

v_gene: TRBV2
j_gene: TRBJ2-6
CDR3aa: ASHGGRASGANVLT

v_gene: TRBV15
j_gene: TRBJ2-1
CDR3aa: ATSRDGFAQGAGEQF

v_gene: TRBV6-5
j_gene: TRBJ2-3
CDR3aa: ASTKGVEGDTQY

v_gene: TRBV5-4
j_gene: TRBJ1-2
CDR3aa: ASSTGQGYRGYGYT

v_gene: TRBV5-4
j_gene: TRBJ1-5
CDR3aa: ASSFVGDSNQPQH

v_gene: TRBV5-6
j_gene: TRBJ2-3
CDR3aa: ASSLGTSTDTQY

v_gene: TRBV5-1
j_gene: TRBJ2-1
CDR3aa: ASSRTSGRSLYNEQF

v_gene: TRBV13
j_gene: TRBJ2-6
CDR3aa: ASSLGQGSTGANVLT

v_gene: TRBV29-1
j_gene: TRBJ1-1
CDR3aa: SAGGGEEVMNTEAF

v_gene: TRBV11-3
j_gene: TRBJ2-1
CDR3aa: ASSSPPGNEQF

v_gene: TRBV28
j_gene: TRBJ1-2
CDR3aa: ASSLSVWGTEGYT

v_gene: TRBV11-2
j_gene: TRBJ2-1
CDR3aa: ASSLILSNNEQF

v_gene: TRBV29-1
j_gene: TRBJ2-3
CDR3aa: SVAGLAGGSDTQY

v_gene: TRBV5-4
j_gene: TRBJ2-1
CDR3aa: ASSLASTYNEQF

v_gene: TRBV6-5
j_gene: TRBJ1-2
CDR3aa: ASRGAGRAYGYT

v_gene: TRBV10-2
j_gene: TRBJ2-5
CDR3aa: ASSESTLAIGETQY

v_gene: TRBV29-1
j_gene: TRBJ2-7
CDR3aa: SVKDRAYYEQY

v_gene: TRBV7-9
j_gene: TRBJ1-1
CDR3aa: ASSGRGTEAF

v_gene: TRBV6-6
j_gene: TRBJ2-1
CDR3aa: ASSYSGGSSLNEQF

v_gene: TRBV19
j_gene: TRBJ2-7
CDR3aa: ASSAARGGYEQY

v_gene: TRBV5-5
j_gene: TRBJ1-4
CDR3aa: ASSFLGGEKLF

v_gene: TRBV5-4
j_gene: TRBJ2-1
CDR3aa: ASSSDNEQF

v_gene: TRBV4-1
j_gene: TRBJ2-3
CDR3aa: ASSQEPLGGPTDTQY

v_gene: TRBV27
j_gene: TRBJ2-1
CDR3aa: ASSLRGPAGGDNEQF

v_gene: TRBV4-1
j_gene: TRBJ2-5
CDR3aa: ASSQDVRPYTETQY

v_gene: TRBV29-1
j_gene: TRBJ2-3
CDR3aa: SVEGAGRTDTQY

v_gene: TRBV5-1
j_gene: TRBJ2-7
CDR3aa: ASSRIGYEQY

v_gene: TRBV27
j_gene: TRBJ2-7
CDR3aa: ASSLYQLAGGNEQY

v_gene: TRBV15
j_gene: TRBJ1-2
CDR3aa: ATSRGVGTGDGYT

v_gene: TRBV27
j_gene: TRBJ2-1
CDR3aa: ASSLLQLYNEQF

v_gene: TRBV5-1
j_gene: TRBJ2-3
CDR3aa: ASRPGQGVDTQY

v_gene: TRBV6-1
j_gene: TRBJ1-1
CDR3aa: ASSRTLDTEAF

v_gene: TRBV14
j_gene: TRBJ2-4
CDR3aa: ASSQVVANIQY

v_gene: TRBV5-5
j_gene: TRBJ2-1
CDR3aa: ASTTGGASSYNEQF

v_gene: TRBV9
j_gene: TRBJ2-7
CDR3aa: ASSVAPVDEKQY

v_gene: TRBV5-1
j_gene: TRBJ1-3
CDR3aa: ASSQGQTISGNTIY

v_gene: TRBV5-5
j_gene: TRBJ2-1
CDR3aa: ASSSRALDSTEQF

v_gene: TRBV7-2
j_gene: TRBJ1-5
CDR3aa: ASSPGPLDPQH

v_gene: TRBV6-5
j_gene: TRBJ2-2
CDR3aa: ASREESNTGELF

v_gene: TRBV11-2
j_gene: TRBJ1-5
CDR3aa: ASSRERNQPQH

v_gene: TRBV27
j_gene: TRBJ2-1
CDR3aa: ASSREVGSYNEQF